This TCR beta chain is from a study of brain T cells in children with intractable seizures (dated by TCRdb to the early 2020s). Regarding the complete study: A NanoString immunology panel was first used to screen resected brain tissue from 40 to 55 pediatric epilepsy surgery cases for immune gene transcripts. Among the roughly twelve selected surgery cases, eight also had pre-surgery blood sequenced, leaving four with brain tissue only.

Findings and caveats that apply to the study as a whole: Viral specificity was inferred only from CDR3 sequence similarity, and patients' HCMV serostatus was unknown. Because pre- and post-surgery blood were sequenced to different depths, clones absent from the pre-surgery sample may reflect undersampling.

The time point label corresponds to: resected brain tissue, or blood drawn just prior to surgery. The surgery cases with the highest brain T cell transcript signatures were chosen for TCR beta chain sequencing of brain tissue, and also of blood when blood was available. Prior to surgery, the patients had been treated with at least one anti-epileptic drug. The TCR-sequenced patients were children whose drug-resistant epilepsy was caused by tuberous sclerosis complex, focal cortical dysplasia, Rasmussen encephalitis or hemimegalencephaly. Blood samples were collected immediately before the epilepsy surgery. Bulk genomic DNA was isolated from unsorted brain tissue and whole blood using the Monarch genomic DNA purification kit. Details on this clone: The antigen it binds to is not known. No much larger clonotype is one base removed from it; base qualities were not supplied.

The immunoSEQ assay was used to generate TCR beta chain sequences from genomic DNA. From the authors' description of their analysis: Any CDR3 sequence that did not begin with the conserved framework cysteine at position 104 was removed by hand. To get clonality, the normalized Shannon's Diversity Index was subtracted from one, giving values from 0 (maximal diversity) to 1 (oligoclonal). Chi-squared comparison-of-proportions tests were used to check whether the frequency of the same CDR3 differed between samples, for example brain versus blood. Public clonotypes were found through immuneACCESS searches, while the VDJdb browser was used to judge similarity to known antiviral clonotypes. What TCRdb holds here is the immuneACCESS table cut down to in-frame rearrangements. Part of the clones is not present; checked against another copy, under half of the missing clones reflect an unresolved V gene, and the others are unexplained. V, J and clone size were drawn from that table, and D and trimming were deduced from the DNA. The sample table contains 78,000 or so clones; only one count was recorded for under 95% of them. In total, the top ten clones hold around 24% of the sample.

This receptor was identified in a girl aged 2 to 10 with Rasmussen encephalitis and intractable seizures. Sequenced here: peripheral blood, sampled at surgery.

The bases are TGTGCCAGCAGCTTCGGGGGGGCCACAGATACGCAGTATTTT. This translates into CASSFGGATDTQYF. The chain is assembled from TRBV7-3 and TRBJ2-3, and TRBD2 aligns with 8 junction nucleotides. From V the trimming removes 3 bases and from J it removes 2 bases, while the gene matches leave 1 base of the junction unaccounted for. From the cysteine up to the phenylalanine, the CDR3 has a length of 14 residues. Of the read, only the CDR3 DNA is kept; its 42 bases are in frame from base 1. CDR1 SGHTA and CDR2 FQGTGA are derived from the germline V gene.